This TCR beta chain was captured by sequencing in a study of T cell responses to AZD1222 COVID-19 vaccine. This table comes from immunoSEQ multiplex PCR, and its TCRdb copy is limited to in-frame clones, with some not included. Among approximately 100,000 clones, roughly 88% were seen once, and the ten largest hold over 6.5%. Broader study findings: Spike-specific TCR breadth and depth rose after two AZD1222 doses. Variant regions that are unmutated are reportedly the target of nearly half of spike-specific TCRs. Mostly white British, mostly female donors; authors suggested clonal diversity may be underestimated. At 160-218 and 743-854, vaccine-associated CD4 TCRs were dominant, and they spanned spike.

On this clone itself: The antigen remains unidentified.

The V gene end was trimmed by 5 bases and the J gene end by 7 bases; junction bases not matched to a gene: 9. Germline values: CDR1 LNHDA, CDR2 SQIVND (reference sequence). The CDR3 contains 14 residues. This TCR came from an adult in good health. The chain links TRBV19 to TRBJ1-1; 8 bases are a match to TRBD1. The sample consisted of peripheral blood, taken on day 0 of AZD1222 vaccination. CDR3 DNA: TGTGCCAGTAGTCTCAGGACAGGGTGGGATGAAGCTTTCTTT. Protein: CASSLRTGWDEAFF.